Following are 10 T cell receptor beta chains from one sample sequenced in a study of OX40 agonist ivuxolimab in advanced cancers. TCRdb's copy holds only in-frame clones and misses some; the assay was immunoSEQ multiplex PCR. The sample records 80,000 or so clones, about 88% being singletons. The sample consisted of CD4+ or CD8+ T cells sorted from blood, taken in a trial of the OX40 agonist ivuxolimab. The receptors come from an adult with an advanced solid tumor such as melanoma, head and neck, liver or kidney cancer.

The rearrangement links TRBV5-4 to TRBJ2-1, with 7 bases matching TRBD2. Germline trimming cut 0 bases from V and 3 bases from J; bases unmatched to any gene: 6. The germline CDR1 and CDR2 sequences are SGHNT and YYREEE (reference sequence). This CDR3 is 16 amino acids long. In DNA, the CDR3 is TGTGCCAGCAGCTTGGGGGGCGGGAGAGACTACAATGAGCAGTTCTTC. It is translated as CASSLGGGRDYNEQFF.

The chain joins TRBV4-1 to TRBJ1-5; no definite D call. Trimming shortened V by 3 bases and J by 1 base, and 10 bases separated the two germline ends. Per the germline V gene, CDR1 is MGHRA and CDR2 is YSYEKL. The CDR3 consists of 15 residues. CDR3 DNA sequence: TGCGCCAGCAGCCATTTAGAACAGAGCAATCAGCCCCAGCATTTT. Encoded protein: CASSHLEQSNQPQHF.

The chain uses TRBV7-8 and TRBJ2-7, with TRBD2 as a possible D gene (7 bases). The CDR3 runs to 15 residues. The V gene's germline CDR1 is SGHVS and CDR2 FQNEAQ. V was trimmed by 5 bases and J by 0 bases, leaving 14 bases between them. CDR3 nucleotide sequence: TGTGCCAGCAGCGCCGGGGGGCTGAGCTCCTACGAGCAGTACTTC. Residues: CASSAGGLSSYEQYF. Together with reference TRBV7-8 and TRBJ2-7, the CDR3 gives the full variable domain: GAGVSQSPRYKVAKRGQDVALRCDPISGHVSLFWYQQALGQGPEFLTYFQNEAQLDKSGLPSDRFFAERPEGSVSTLKIQRTQQEDSAVYLCASSAGGLSSYEQYFGPGTRLTVT.

This clone occurred once. This chain joins TRBV30 and TRBJ1-1; D unclear. Trimming pared 0 bases from V and 4 bases from J, leaving 15 bases between. In germline, CDR1 is GTSNPN, CDR2 SVGIG (reference sequence). CDR3 length equals 15 residues. In DNA, the CDR3 is TGTGCCTGGAGTGTAAGTGGCAGGAAAGGCACTGAAGCTTTCTTT. Translating it yields CAWSVSGRKGTEAFF.

The chain joins TRBV14 to TRBJ2-1; 10 bases are a match to TRBD2. The V gene's germline CDR1 is SGHDN and CDR2 FVKESK. Germline trimming cut 6 bases from V and 3 bases from J; bases unmatched to any gene: 5. CDR3 length: 15 amino acids. This CDR3 is CASSFGLAVYNEQFF. CDR3 nucleotide sequence: TGTGCCAGCAGTTTCGGACTAGCGGTCTACAATGAGCAGTTCTTC.

The chain recombines TRBV11-1 with TRBJ1-1; D possibly corresponds to TRBD1 (6 bases). Germline CDR1 reads SGHAT; CDR2 reads FQDESV (reference sequence). Trimming removed 3 bases from V and 1 base from J, with 12 bases in between. This CDR3 comprises 15 residues. In nucleotides, the CDR3 is TGTGCCAGCAGCTTGTTCTCGACAGGGAACACTGAAGCTTTCTTT. This sequence encodes CASSLFSTGNTEAFF.

The V gene is TRBV28, the J gene TRBJ1-2; D gene unclear. The germline CDR1 and CDR2 sequences are MDHEN and SYDVKM. The CDR3 sequence is 13 residues long. With 8 bases removed from V and 8 bases from J, the gap between germline ends came to 18 bases. The CDR3 DNA follows: TGTGCCAGCGGACTACTTGAGGGCGCGGGCTACACCTTC. This encodes CASGLLEGAGYTF.

The V gene is TRBV19, the J gene TRBJ2-4; 10 nucleotides align to TRBD1. The CDR3 has 15 residues. Trimming removed 6 bases from V and 6 bases from J; junction bases left unmatched: 8. Looked up from germline, CDR1 is LNHDA and CDR2 is SQIVND (reference sequence). The CDR3 DNA reads as TGTGCCAGTAGGCCTGACAGGGGGCGCGGAAACATTCAGTACTTC. Amino acids: CASRPDRGRGNIQYF.

This rearrangement joins TRBV11-2 to TRBJ2-5; D may be TRBD1 (6 bases). This CDR3 region has 14 residues. Germline V gene lookup returns CDR1 SGHAT and CDR2 FQNNGV. Trimming cost V 6 bases and J 4 bases, with 15 bases left between them. Here the CDR3 reads CASRLTGKRETQYF. Written as DNA, the CDR3 is TGTGCCAGCAGGCTTACAGGGAAAAGAGAGACCCAGTACTTC.

This clone was counted only a few times. CDR3: CSARMYGEQYF. The DNA for the CDR3 is TGCAGTGCTAGGATGTATGGGGAGCAGTACTTC. This chain links TRBV20-1 with TRBJ2-7; unclear D gene. Trimming pared 3 bases from V and 7 bases from J, leaving 10 bases between. The germline V gene encodes CDR1 DFQATT and CDR2 SNEGSKA (reference sequence). The CDR3 consists of 11 residues.